Each of the 9 T cell receptor beta chains below was sequenced from the same sample in a study of PD-L1 blockade in urothelial cancer. This table comes from immunoSEQ multiplex PCR, and its TCRdb copy is limited to in-frame clones, with some not included. Seen here are approximately 46,000 clones, about 90% observed once, and the top ten hold approximately 7.6%. The material sequenced was PBMCs, taken around atezolizumab (anti-PD-L1) treatment. These TCRs come from a man in his sixties with urothelial cancer.

The J gene is TRBJ1-5, the V gene TRBV5-8; D unclear. Trimming left V 1 base short and J 0 bases short, with 11 bases between. Germline values: CDR1 SGHTS, CDR2 YDEGEE. The CDR3 is 16 amino acids. As DNA, the CDR3 is TGTGCCAGCAGCTTGTATGTCACAGATAGCAATCAGCCCCAGCATTTT. It translates to CASSLYVTDSNQPQHF.

The V gene is TRBV7-3, the J gene TRBJ2-3, with 11 bases matching TRBD1. The V and J ends lost 8 bases and 3 bases, in that order; junction bases with no gene match: 4. The CDR3 runs to 14 residues. Germline values: CDR1 SGHTA, CDR2 FQGTGA. CDR3 in amino acids: CASQRDRGTDTQYF. CDR3 DNA sequence: TGTGCCAGCCAAAGGGACAGGGGGACAGATACGCAGTATTTT.

The J gene is TRBJ2-7, the V gene TRBV7-8; weak D call: TRBD2 (6 bases). Per germline, CDR1 SGHVS and CDR2 FQNEAQ. Trimming took 3 bases from V and 7 from J, leaving 16 bases between them. This CDR3 is built from 14 residues. The CDR3 region has the DNA TGTGCCAGCAGCTTGTGGGGGGTTGAGGGGGAGCAGTACTTC. Translated, it gives CASSLWGVEGEQYF.

The chain is built from TRBV10-2 and TRBJ2-5, with TRBD2 matching 11 bases. CDR1 and CDR2 from the germline V gene are WSHSY and SAAADI. The CDR3 loop spans 16 amino acids. The V gene end was trimmed by 2 bases and the J gene end by 5 bases; junction bases not matched to a gene: 7. CDR3 DNA sequence: TGCGCCAGCAGTGAGGGGGGTAGCGGGGGGGCGGAGACCCAGTACTTC. Its translation: CASSEGGSGGAETQYF.

This clone showed up just once. The chain recombines TRBV4-2 with TRBJ2-3; 8 bases agree with TRBD2. Germline CDR1 LGHNA, CDR2 YNFKEQ. The CDR3 consists of 17 residues. The V gene end was trimmed by 2 bases and the J gene end by 0 bases; junction bases not matched to a gene: 7. CDR3 nucleotides: TGTGCCAGCAGCCAACTCCGGGGGGGGACTAGCACAGATACGCAGTATTTT. Encoded protein: CASSQLRGGTSTDTQYF.

V is TRBV30 and J is TRBJ2-2; D ambiguous. Germline V CDR1 and CDR2: GTSNPN, SVGIG (reference sequence). Trimming took 8 bases from V and 3 from J, leaving 10 bases between them. The CDR3 is 12 residues long. CDR3 loop: CATVGYTGELFF. As DNA, the CDR3 is TGTGCCACTGTCGGGTACACCGGGGAGCTGTTTTTT. Drawing the rest from reference TRBV30 and TRBJ2-2, the complete variable domain is SQTIHQWPATLVQPVGSPLSLECTVEGTSNPNLYWYRQAAGRGLQLLFYSVGIGQISSEVPQNLSASRPQDRQFILSSKKLLLSDSGFYLCATVGYTGELFFGEGSRLTVL.

The rearrangement links TRBV5-1 to TRBJ2-1; TRBD1 agrees at 9 bases. From germline, CDR1 is SGHRS and CDR2 YFSETQ. The CDR3 is 17 amino acids. V lost 4 bases, J lost 5 bases, and 13 bases stayed unmatched. CDR3 amino acids: CASSPSTQGAPNNEQFF. DNA of the CDR3: TGCGCCAGCAGCCCGTCCACACAGGGGGCGCCTAACAATGAGCAGTTCTTC. Full variable domain (rest looked up from reference TRBV5-1 and TRBJ2-1): KAGVTQTPRYLIKTRGQQVTLSCSPISGHRSVSWYQQTPGQGLQFLFEYFSETQRNKGNFPGRFSGRQFSNSRSEMNVSTLELGDSALYLCASSPSTQGAPNNEQFFGPGTRLTVL.

The chain joins TRBV5-1 to TRBJ1-3, with D unclear. Germline V gene sequence: CDR1 SGHRS, CDR2 YFSETQ. Trimming cost V 1 base and J 0 bases, with 11 bases left between them. This CDR3 contains 16 residues. CDR3 amino acids: CASSLWAQVSGNTIYF. The CDR3 DNA is TGCGCCAGCAGCTTGTGGGCCCAAGTCTCTGGAAACACCATATATTTT.

This clone occurred a few times. The J gene is TRBJ1-5, the V gene TRBV2; D is unclear. The CDR3 has 13 amino acids. V gave up 8 bases and J gave up 2 bases, with 10 bases separating them. Germline V gives CDR1 SNHLY, CDR2 FYNNEI. CDR3 in DNA: TGTGCCAGCGGTCATCGCGGCAATCAGCCCCAGCATTTT. Amino acid sequence: CASGHRGNQPQHF.